This is a list of T cell receptor beta chains from one sample in a study of shared clonotypes between healthy human individuals. Clones were read by immunoSEQ multiplex PCR, and TCRdb kept only the in-frame ones, dropping some. This repertoire shows approximately 2.3 million clones, more than 85% found once; its top ten account for 0.39%. The sample consisted of naive CD4+ T cells from PBMCs. These receptors came from a man between 18 and 35 years old in good health. Some clones in this sample may be carry-over from other donors' samples. CDR3s include the opening cysteine and the closing phenylalanine or tryptophan.

TRBJ1-3	TRBV6-1	CATKPKGTAGNTIYF
TRBJ2-3	TRBV4-1	CASSFGLGTTTDTQYF
TRBJ2-5	TRBV4-2	CASSQLGQKTQYF
TRBJ1-1	TRBV28	CASSLTGGAGTEAFF
TRBJ2-2	TRBV7-9	CASSSRLAENAGELFF
TRBJ1-4	TRBV6-5	CASGLNEKLFF
TRBJ2-2	TRBV7-2	CASSLRDRGTGELFF
TRBJ1-5	TRBV27	CASARQRNQPQHF
TRBJ2-1	TRBV13	CASAGLALAGGSLHNEQFF
TRBJ1-2	TRBV7-3	CASSSQGGDGYTF
TRBJ2-7	TRBV7-9	CASSRASGSDEQYF
TRBJ1-2	TRBV29-1	CSVEMGFYGYTF
TRBJ1-2	TRBV7-9	CASSLNRNYGYTF
TRBJ1-1	TRBV7-9	CASSLSLAAEAFF
TRBJ2-1	TRBV28	CASSLYRLGQSSYNEQFF
TRBJ1-2	TRBV2	CASSDWRGAGYTF
TRBJ2-7	TRBV5-1	CASAGFSYEQYF
TRBJ2-1	TRBV9	CASSVARYNEQFF
TRBJ2-5	TRBV12-5	CASGLVRAASSGRETQYF
TRBJ1-1	TRBV7-9	CASSLRGVLNTEAFF
TRBJ2-1	TRBV25-1	CASSDPGQGDNEQFF
TRBJ2-3	TRBV5-1	CASSLLYF